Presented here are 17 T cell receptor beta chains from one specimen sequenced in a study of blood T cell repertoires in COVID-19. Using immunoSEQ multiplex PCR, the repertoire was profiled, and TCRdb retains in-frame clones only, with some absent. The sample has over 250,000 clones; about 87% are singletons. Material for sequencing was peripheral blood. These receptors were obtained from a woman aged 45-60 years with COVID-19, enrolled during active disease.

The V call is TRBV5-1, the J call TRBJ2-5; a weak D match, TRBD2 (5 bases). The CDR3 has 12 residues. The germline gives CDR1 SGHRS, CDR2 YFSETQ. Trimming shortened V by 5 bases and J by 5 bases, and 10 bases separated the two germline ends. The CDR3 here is CASRTGMETQYF. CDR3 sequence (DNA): TGCGCCAGCAGGACGGGAATGGAGACCCAGTACTTC.

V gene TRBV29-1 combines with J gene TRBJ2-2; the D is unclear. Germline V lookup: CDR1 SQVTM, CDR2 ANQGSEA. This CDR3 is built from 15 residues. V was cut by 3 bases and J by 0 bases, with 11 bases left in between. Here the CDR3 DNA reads TGCAGCGTTGATGGGCACCTCGCGAACACCGGGGAGCTGTTTTTT. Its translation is CSVDGHLANTGELFF.

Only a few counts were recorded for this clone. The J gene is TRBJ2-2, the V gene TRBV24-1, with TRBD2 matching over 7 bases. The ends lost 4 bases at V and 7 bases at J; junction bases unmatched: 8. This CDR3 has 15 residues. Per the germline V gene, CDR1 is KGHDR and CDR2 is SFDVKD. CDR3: CATSEGRAEVGELFF. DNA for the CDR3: TGTGCCACCAGTGAAGGGAGGGCCGAGGTCGGGGAGCTGTTTTTT.

CDR3: CASSLALGDEQFF. The CDR3 DNA sequence: TGTGCCAGCAGCTTAGCGCTAGGCGATGAGCAGTTCTTC. The rearrangement joins TRBV7-8 to TRBJ2-1; D is undetermined. The CDR3 consists of 13 residues. CDR1 SGHVS and CDR2 FQNEAQ come from the germline V gene. Trimming pared 0 bases from V and 8 bases from J, leaving 8 bases between. Combining the CDR3 with reference TRBV7-8 and TRBJ2-1 gives the whole variable domain GAGVSQSPRYKVAKRGQDVALRCDPISGHVSLFWYQQALGQGPEFLTYFQNEAQLDKSGLPSDRFFAERPEGSVSTLKIQRTQQEDSAVYLCASSLALGDEQFFGPGTRLTVL.

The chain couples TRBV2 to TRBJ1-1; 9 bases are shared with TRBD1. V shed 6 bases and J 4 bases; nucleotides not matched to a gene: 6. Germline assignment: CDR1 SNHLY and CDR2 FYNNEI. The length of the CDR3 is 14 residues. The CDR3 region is CASREQGASTEAFF. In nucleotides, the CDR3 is TGTGCCAGCAGGGAACAGGGGGCGAGCACTGAAGCTTTCTTT.

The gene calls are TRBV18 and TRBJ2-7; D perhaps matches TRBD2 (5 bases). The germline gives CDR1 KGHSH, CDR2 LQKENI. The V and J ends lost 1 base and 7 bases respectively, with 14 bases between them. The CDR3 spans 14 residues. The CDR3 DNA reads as TGTGCCAGCTCACCACAGGAGGCCTTCGGGGAGCAGTACTTC. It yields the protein CASSPQEAFGEQYF.

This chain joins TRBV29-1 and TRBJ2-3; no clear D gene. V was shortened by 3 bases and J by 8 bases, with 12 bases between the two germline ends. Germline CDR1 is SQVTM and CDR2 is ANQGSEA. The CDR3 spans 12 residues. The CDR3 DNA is TGCAGCGTTGAGGATCTAGGTGTTACGCAGTATTTT. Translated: CSVEDLGVTQYF.

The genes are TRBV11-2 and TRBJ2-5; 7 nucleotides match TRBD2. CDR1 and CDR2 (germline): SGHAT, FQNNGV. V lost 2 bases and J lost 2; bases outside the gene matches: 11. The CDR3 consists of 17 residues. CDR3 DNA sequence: TGTGCCAGCAGCTTATTCGTGGGTCCGGGGGGTCAAGAGACCCAGTACTTC. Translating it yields CASSLFVGPGGQETQYF.

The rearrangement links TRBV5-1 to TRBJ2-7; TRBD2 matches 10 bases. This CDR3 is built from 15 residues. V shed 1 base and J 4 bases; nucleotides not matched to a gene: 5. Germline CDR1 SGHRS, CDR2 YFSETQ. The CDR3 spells CASSLTASGSYEQYF. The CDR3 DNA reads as TGCGCCAGCAGCTTGACGGCTAGCGGGAGTTACGAGCAGTACTTC.

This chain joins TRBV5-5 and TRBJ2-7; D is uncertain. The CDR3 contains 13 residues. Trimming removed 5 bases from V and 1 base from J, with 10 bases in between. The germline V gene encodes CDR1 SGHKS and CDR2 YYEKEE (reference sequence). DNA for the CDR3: TGTGCCAGCAGAAGAAGCATGTCCTACGAGCAGTACTTC. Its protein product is CASRRSMSYEQYF.

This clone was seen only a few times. The CDR3 sequence is CASSLEEGRSYEQYF. The CDR3, as DNA: TGTGCCAGCAGCTTAGAGGAGGGCCGGTCCTACGAGCAGTACTTC. The chain links TRBV11-2 to TRBJ2-7, with D possibly being TRBD2 (6 bases). The V gene lost 0 bases and the J gene lost 1 base, with 10 bases spanning the gap. From germline, CDR1 is SGHAT and CDR2 FQNNGV. This CDR3 spans 15 amino acids.

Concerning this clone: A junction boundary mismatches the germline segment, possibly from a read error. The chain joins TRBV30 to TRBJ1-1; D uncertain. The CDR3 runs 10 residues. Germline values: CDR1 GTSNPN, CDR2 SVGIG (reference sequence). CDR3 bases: TGTGCCTCCCAAAGGACTGGAGCTTTCTTT. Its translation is CASQRTGAFF.

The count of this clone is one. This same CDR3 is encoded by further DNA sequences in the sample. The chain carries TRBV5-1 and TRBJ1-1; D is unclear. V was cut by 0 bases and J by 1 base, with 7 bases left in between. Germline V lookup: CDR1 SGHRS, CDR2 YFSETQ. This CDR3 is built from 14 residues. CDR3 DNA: TGCGCCAGCAGCTTGGAGGGAGGGAACACTGAAGCTTTCTTT. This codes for CASSLEGGNTEAFF.

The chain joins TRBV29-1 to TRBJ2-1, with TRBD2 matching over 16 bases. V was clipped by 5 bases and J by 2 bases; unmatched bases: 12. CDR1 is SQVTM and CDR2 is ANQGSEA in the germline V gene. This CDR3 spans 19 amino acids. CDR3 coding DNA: TGCAGCGTTCCGGTACCCTCCGGGACTAGCGGGAGGGCCTACAATGAGCAGTTCTTC. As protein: CSVPVPSGTSGRAYNEQFF.

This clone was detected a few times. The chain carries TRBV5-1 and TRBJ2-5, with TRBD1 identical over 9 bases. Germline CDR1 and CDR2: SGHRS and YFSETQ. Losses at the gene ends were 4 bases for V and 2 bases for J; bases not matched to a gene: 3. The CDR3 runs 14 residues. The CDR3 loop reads CASSQGQGQETQYF. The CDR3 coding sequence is TGCGCCAGCAGCCAAGGACAGGGGCAAGAGACCCAGTACTTC.

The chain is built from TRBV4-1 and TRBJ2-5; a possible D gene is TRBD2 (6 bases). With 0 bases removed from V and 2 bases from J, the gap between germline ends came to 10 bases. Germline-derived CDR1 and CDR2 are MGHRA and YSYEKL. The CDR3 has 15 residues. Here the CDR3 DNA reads TGCGCCAGCAGCCAAGATTCTGGGACTCAAGAGACCCAGTACTTC. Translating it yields CASSQDSGTQETQYF.

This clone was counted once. The CDR3 reads CASSLTLSPYNEQFF. Written as DNA, the CDR3 is TGTGCCAGCAGCTTAACCCTCTCCCCCTACAATGAGCAGTTCTTC. The chain links TRBV7-3 to TRBJ2-1; no definite D call. V lost 0 bases, J lost 2 bases, and 8 bases lay in between. CDR1 and CDR2 from the germline V gene are SGHTA and FQGTGA. This CDR3 is 15 amino acids long.